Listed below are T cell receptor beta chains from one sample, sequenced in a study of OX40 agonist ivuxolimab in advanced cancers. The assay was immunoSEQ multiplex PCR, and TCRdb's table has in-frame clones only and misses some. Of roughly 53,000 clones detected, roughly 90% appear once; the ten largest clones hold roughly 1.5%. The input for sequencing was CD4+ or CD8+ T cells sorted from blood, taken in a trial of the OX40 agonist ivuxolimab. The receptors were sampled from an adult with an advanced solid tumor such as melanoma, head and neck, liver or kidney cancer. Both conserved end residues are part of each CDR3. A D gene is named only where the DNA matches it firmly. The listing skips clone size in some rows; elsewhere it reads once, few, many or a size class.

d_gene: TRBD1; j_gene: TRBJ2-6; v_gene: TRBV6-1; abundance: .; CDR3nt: TGTGCCAGCACTCTCGGGACAGCCGGGGCCAACGTCCTGACTTTC; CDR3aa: CASTLGTAGANVLTF
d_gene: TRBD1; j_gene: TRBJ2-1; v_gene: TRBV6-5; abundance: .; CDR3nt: TGTGCCAGCGGGGACAGGGGGCGCGGTAATGAGCAGTTCTTC; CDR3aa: CASGDRGRGNEQFF
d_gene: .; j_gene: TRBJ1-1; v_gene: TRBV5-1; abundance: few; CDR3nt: TGCGCCAGCAGCTTGGGGGGGAACTCCCTCACTGAAGCTTTCTTT; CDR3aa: CASSLGGNSLTEAFF
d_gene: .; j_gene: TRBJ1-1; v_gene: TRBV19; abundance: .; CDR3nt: TGTGCCAGTAGTATCGCTTTCTCAGGGGCTTTCTTT; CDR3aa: CASSIAFSGAFF
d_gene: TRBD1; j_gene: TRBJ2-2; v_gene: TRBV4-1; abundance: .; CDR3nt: TGCGCCAGCAGCCAGGGACAGGGACCCACCGGGGAGCTGTTTTTT; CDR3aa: CASSQGQGPTGELFF
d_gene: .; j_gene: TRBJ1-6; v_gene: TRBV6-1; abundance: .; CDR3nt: TGTGCCAGCAAGATATCCGGGTACGATTCACCCCTCCACTTT; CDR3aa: CASKISGYDSPLHF
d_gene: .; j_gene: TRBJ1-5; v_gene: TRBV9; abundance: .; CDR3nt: TGTGCCAGCAGCGTAGGACCCAGTGGGAACCAGCCCCAGCATTTT; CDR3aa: CASSVGPSGNQPQHF
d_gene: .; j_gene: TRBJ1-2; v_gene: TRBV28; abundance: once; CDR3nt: TGTGCCAGCAGTCCAGACCTAAACTATGGCTACACCTTC; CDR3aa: CASSPDLNYGYTF
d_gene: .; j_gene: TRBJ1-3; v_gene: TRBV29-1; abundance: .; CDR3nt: TGCAGCGTTCGCCGACAGGCCGAAAACTCCGGAAACACCATATATTTT; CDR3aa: CSVRRQAENSGNTIYF
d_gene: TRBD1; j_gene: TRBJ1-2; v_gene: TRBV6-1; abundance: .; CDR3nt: TGTGCCAGCAGTGAACTTAGCGACAGGGGGTATGGCTACACCTTC; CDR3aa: CASSELSDRGYGYTF
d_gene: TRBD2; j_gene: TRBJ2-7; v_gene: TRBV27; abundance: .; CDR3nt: TGTGCCAGCTCCCCACGCGGCGGGGGTGAGCAGTACTTC; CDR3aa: CASSPRGGGEQYF
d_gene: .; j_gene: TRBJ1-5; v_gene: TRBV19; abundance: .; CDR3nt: TGTGCCAGTAGTCCCCCAGGGATTACTAATCAGCCCCAGCATTTT; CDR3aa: CASSPPGITNQPQHF
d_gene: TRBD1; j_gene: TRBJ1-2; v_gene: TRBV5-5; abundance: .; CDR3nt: TGTGCCAGCAGCAGAGGGACAGGGGGGAGAGGCTACACCTTC; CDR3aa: CASSRGTGGRGYTF